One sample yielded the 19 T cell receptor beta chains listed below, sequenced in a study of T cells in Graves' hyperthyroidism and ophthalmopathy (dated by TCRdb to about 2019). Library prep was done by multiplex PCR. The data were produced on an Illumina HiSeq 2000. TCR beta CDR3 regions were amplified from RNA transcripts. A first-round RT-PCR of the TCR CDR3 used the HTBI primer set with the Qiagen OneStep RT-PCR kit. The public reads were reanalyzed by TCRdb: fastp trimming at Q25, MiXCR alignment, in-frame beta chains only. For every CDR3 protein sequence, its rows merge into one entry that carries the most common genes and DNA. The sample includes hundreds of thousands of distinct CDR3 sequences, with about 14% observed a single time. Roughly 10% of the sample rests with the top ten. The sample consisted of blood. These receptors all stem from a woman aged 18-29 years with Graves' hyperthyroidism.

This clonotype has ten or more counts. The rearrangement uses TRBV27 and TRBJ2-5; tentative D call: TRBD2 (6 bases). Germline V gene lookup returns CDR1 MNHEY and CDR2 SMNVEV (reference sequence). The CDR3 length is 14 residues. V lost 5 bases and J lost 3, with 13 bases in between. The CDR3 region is CASSLTGTEETQYF. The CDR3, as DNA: TGTGCCAGCAGTCTCACCGGGACTGAAGAGACCCAGTACTTC.

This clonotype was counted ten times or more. The CDR3 sequence is CSVEAGKRWSTEAFF. In DNA form, the CDR3 reads TGCAGCGTTGAGGCAGGGAAAAGGTGGAGCACTGAAGCTTTCTTT. The V and J genes are TRBV29-1 and TRBJ1-1, with TRBD1 as a possible D gene (5 bases). Germline-derived CDR1 and CDR2 are SQVTM and ANQGSEA. V dropped 3 bases and J dropped 4 bases, with 18 bases sitting between them. CDR3 length: 15 amino acids.

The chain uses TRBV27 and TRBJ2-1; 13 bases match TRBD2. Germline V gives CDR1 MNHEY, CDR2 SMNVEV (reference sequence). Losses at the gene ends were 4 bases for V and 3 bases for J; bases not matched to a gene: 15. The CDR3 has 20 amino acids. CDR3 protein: CASSSGTSGKLIGDYNEQFF. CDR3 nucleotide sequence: TGTGCCAGCAGTTCCGGGACTAGCGGGAAATTGATTGGGGACTACAATGAGCAGTTCTTC.

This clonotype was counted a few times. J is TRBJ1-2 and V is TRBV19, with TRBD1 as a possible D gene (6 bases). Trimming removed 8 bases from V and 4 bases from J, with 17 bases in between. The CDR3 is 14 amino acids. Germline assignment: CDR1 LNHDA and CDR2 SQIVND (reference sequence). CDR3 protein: CASRTATPFYGYTF. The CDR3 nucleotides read TGTGCCAGTCGGACAGCTACGCCATTCTATGGCTACACCTTC.

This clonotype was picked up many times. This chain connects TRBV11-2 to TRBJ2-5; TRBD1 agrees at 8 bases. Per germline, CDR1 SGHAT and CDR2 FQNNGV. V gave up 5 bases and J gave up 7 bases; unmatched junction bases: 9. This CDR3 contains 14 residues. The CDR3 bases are TGTGCCAGCAGCGTACCTCAGGGGGCCTTGACCCAGTACTTC. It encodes CASSVPQGALTQYF.

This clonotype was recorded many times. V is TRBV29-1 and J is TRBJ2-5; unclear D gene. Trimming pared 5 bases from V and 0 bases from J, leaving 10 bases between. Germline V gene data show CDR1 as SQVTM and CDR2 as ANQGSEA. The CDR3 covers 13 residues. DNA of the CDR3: TGCAGCGTTCTAAGTCCGTACCAAGAGACCCAGTACTTC. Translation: CSVLSPYQETQYF. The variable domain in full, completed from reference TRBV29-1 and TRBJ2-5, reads SAVISQKPSRDICQRGTSLTIQCQVDSQVTMMFWYRQQPGQSLTLIATANQGSEATYESGFVIDKFPISRPNLTFSTLTVSNMSPEDSSIYLCSVLSPYQETQYFGPGTRLLVL.

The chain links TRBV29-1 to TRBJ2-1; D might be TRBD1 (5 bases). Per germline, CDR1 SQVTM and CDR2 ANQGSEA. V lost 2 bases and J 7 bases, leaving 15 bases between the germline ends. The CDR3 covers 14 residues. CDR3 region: CSVEKGRDGNEQFF. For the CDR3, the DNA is TGCAGCGTTGAAAAGGGCAGGGATGGTAATGAGCAGTTCTTC.

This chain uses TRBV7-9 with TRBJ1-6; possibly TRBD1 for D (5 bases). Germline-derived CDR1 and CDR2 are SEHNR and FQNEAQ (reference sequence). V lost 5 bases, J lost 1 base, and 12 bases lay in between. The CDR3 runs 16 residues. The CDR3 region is CASSHIGTSYNSPLHF. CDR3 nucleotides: TGTGCCAGCAGCCATATCGGGACTTCCTATAATTCACCCCTCCACTTT.

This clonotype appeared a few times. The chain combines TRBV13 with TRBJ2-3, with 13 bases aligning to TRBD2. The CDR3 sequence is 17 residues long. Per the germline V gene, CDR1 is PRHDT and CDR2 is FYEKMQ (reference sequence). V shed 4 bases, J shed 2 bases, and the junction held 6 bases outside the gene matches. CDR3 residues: CASSSRTSGSFTDTQYF. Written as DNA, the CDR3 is TGTGCCAGCAGCTCTAGGACTAGCGGGAGTTTCACAGATACGCAGTATTTT.

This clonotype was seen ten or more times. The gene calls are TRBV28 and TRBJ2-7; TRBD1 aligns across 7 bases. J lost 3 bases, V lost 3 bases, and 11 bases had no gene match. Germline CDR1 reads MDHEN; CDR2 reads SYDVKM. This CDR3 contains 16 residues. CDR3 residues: CASSFGYRGKNYEQYF. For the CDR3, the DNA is TGTGCCAGCAGTTTTGGGTACAGGGGTAAGAACTACGAGCAGTACTTC.

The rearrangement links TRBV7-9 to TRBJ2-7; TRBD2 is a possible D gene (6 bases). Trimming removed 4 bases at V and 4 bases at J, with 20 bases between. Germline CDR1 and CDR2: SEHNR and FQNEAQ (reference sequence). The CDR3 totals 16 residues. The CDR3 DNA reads TGTGCCAGCAGCTCTTTGGGAGGCCCGGACAATTACGAGCAGTACTTC. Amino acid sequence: CASSSLGGPDNYEQYF.

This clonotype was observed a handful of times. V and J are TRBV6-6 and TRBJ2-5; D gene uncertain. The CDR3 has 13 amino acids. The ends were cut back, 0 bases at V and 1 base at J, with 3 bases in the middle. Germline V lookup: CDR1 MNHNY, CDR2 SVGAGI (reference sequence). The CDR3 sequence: CASSYSGQETQYF. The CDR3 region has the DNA TGTGCCAGCAGTTACTCCGGCCAAGAGACCCAGTACTTC.

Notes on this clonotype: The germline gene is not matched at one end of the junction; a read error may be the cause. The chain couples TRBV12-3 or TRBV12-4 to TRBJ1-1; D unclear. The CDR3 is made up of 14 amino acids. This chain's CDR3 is CASSFPTVNAEAFF. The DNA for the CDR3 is TGTGCCAGCAGTTTTCCGACGGTGAACGCTGAAGCTTTCTTT.

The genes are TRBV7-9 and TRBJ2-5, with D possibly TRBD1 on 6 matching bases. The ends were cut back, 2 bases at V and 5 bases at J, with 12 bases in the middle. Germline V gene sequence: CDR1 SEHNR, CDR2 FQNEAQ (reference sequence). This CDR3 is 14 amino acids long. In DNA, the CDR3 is TGTGCCAGCAGCTTATACAGGGAGATGGAGACCCAGTACTTC. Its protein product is CASSLYREMETQYF. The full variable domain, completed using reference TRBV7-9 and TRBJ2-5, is DTGVSQNPRHKITKRGQNVTFRCDPISEHNRLYWYRQTLGQGPEFLTYFQNEAQLEKSRLLSDRFSAERPKGSFSTLEIQRTEQGDSAMYLCASSLYREMETQYFGPGTRLLVL.

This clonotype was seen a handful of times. CDR3 residues: CASSLAVTREETQYF. The CDR3 DNA sequence: TGTGCCAGCAGCTTAGCGGTTACCAGGGAAGAGACCCAGTACTTC. The V gene is TRBV7-2, the J gene TRBJ2-5; perhaps TRBD1 as D (5 bases). Germline values: CDR1 SGHTA, CDR2 FQGNSA. V was shortened by 0 bases and J by 3 bases, with 11 bases between the two germline ends. The CDR3 contains 15 residues.

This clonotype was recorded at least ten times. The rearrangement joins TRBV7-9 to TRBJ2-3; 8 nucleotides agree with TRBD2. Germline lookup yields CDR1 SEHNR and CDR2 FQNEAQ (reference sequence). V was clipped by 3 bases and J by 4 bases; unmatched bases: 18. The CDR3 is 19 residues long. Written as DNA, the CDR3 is TGTGCCAGCAGCTTTTCCATGTCGCTAGCGGGTCCTAGGGCAGATACGCAGTATTTT. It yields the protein CASSFSMSLAGPRADTQYF. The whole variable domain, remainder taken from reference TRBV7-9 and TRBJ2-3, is DTGVSQNPRHKITKRGQNVTFRCDPISEHNRLYWYRQTLGQGPEFLTYFQNEAQLEKSRLLSDRFSAERPKGSFSTLEIQRTEQGDSAMYLCASSFSMSLAGPRADTQYFGPGTRLTVL.

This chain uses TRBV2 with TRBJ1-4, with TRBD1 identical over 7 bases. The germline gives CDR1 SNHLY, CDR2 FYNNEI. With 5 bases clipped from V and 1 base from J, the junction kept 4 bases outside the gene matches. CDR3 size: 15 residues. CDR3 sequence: CASSRDSKTNEKLFF. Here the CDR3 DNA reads TGTGCCAGCAGTCGGGACAGCAAAACTAATGAAAAACTGTTTTTT. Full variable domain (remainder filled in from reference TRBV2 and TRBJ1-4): EPEVTQTPSHQVTQMGQEVILRCVPISNHLYFYWYRQILGQKVEFLVSFYNNEISEKSEIFDDQFSVERPDGSNFTLKIRSTKLEDSAMYFCASSRDSKTNEKLFFGSGTQLSVL.

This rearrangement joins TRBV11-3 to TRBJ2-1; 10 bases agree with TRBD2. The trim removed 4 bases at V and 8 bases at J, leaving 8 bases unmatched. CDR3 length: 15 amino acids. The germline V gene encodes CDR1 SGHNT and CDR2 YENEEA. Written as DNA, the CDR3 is TGTGCCAGCAGCTATCTTAGCGGGAGGCCCGATGAGCAGTTCTTC. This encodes CASSYLSGRPDEQFF.

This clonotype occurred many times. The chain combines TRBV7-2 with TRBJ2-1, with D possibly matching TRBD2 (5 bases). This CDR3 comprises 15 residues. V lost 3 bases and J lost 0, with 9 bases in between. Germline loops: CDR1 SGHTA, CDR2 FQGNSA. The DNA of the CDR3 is TGTGCCAGCAGCTTCCAGCGGAGCTCCTACAATGAGCAGTTCTTC. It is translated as CASSFQRSSYNEQFF.